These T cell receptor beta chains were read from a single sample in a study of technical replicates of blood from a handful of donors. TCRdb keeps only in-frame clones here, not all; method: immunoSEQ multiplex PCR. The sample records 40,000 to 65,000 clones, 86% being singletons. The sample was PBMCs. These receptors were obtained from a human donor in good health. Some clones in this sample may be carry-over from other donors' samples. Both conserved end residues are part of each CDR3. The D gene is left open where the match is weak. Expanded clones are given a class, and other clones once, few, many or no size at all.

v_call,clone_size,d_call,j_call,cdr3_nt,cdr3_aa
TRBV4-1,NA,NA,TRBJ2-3,TGCGCCAGCAGCCAAGACAGGCCCGGAGGGGTACTACACACAGATACGCAGTATTTT,CASSQDRPGGVLHTDTQYF
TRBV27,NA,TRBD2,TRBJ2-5,TGTGCCAGCAGTTTAGGCGGGGGGGCAGAGACCCAGTACTTC,CASSLGGGAETQYF
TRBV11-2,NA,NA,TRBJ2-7,TGTGCCAGCAGCTCACCCGAGAGCTCCTACGAGCAGTACTTC,CASSSPESSYEQYF
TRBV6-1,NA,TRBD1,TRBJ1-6,TGTGCCAGCAGATACAGGGGGCGAGAAAATTCACCCCTCCACTTT,CASRYRGRENSPLHF
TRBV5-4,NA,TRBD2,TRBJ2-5,TGTGCCAGCAGCTTGGGGCAGGGAGGGAAGACCCAGTACTTC,CASSLGQGGKTQYF
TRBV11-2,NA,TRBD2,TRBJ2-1,TGTGCCAGCAGCTTACTTGGGACTAGCGGCAATGAGCAGTTCTTC,CASSLLGTSGNEQFF
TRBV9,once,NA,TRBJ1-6,TGTGCCAGCAGCGTAGCAGGGGCTAATTCACCCCTCCACTTT,CASSVAGANSPLHF
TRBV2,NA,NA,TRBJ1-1,TGTGCCAGCAGTGAAGCGCTTGGGGGGGCGCGCACTGAAGCTTTCTTT,CASSEALGGARTEAFF
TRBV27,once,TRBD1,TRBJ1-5,TGTGCCAGCAGTTCGACGACAGGGGCGAGTCAGCCCCAGCATTTT,CASSSTTGASQPQHF
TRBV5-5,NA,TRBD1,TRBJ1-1,TGTGCCAGCAGCTTGGCCCACAGGGGAAGAACTGAAGCTTTCTTT,CASSLAHRGRTEAFF
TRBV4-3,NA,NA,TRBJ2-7,TGCGCCAGCAGCCAAGACCGGGGGTACAGCTCCTACGAGCAGTACTTC,CASSQDRGYSSYEQYF
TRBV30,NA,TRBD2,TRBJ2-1,TGTGCCTGGAGTCTTGGACTAGAACGCGAGCAGTTCTTC,CAWSLGLEREQFF
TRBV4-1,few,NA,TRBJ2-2,TGCGCCAGCAGCCCCAACCCCAGCGGGACCGGGGAGCTGTTTTTT,CASSPNPSGTGELFF
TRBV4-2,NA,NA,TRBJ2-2,TGTGCCAGCAGCCTTCCAAGAGATCACACCGGGGAGCTGTTTTTT,CASSLPRDHTGELFF
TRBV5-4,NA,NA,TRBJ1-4,TGTGCCACTTCCAGATCAACTAATGAAAAACTGTTTTTT,CATSRSTNEKLFF
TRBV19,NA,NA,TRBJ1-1,TGTGCCAGTAGTATAATGGGAGGGACTGAAGCTTTCTTT,CASSIMGGTEAFF
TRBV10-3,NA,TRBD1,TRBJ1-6,TGTGCCATCAGTGAGTCGGCAGGGGGCAATAATTCACCCCTCCACTTT,CAISESAGGNNSPLHF
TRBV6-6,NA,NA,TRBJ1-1,TGTGCCAGCAGTTACGAAGTCCCGGGGGCTGAAGCTTTCTTT,CASSYEVPGAEAFF
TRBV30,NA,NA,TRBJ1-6,TGTGCCTGGAACGGACAGTCTGGTTCACCCCTCCACTTT,CAWNGQSGSPLHF
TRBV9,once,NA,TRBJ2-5,TGTGCCAGCAGCGCCCGTGCAGTAACAGAGACCCAGTACTTC,CASSARAVTETQYF
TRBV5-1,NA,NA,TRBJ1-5,TGCGCCAGCAGCTTGGAGCCAGGGGGCAATCAGCCCCAGCATTTT,CASSLEPGGNQPQHF
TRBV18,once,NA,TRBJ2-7,TGTGCCAGCCGTCTAGGGGGCTACGAGCAGTACTTC,CASRLGGYEQYF
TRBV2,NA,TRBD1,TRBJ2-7,TGTGCCAGCAGCCAACGGGACAGGGGCCCCTACGAGCAGTACTTC,CASSQRDRGPYEQYF
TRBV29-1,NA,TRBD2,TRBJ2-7,TGCAGCGGGGTAACCGGGACTACAACCTACGAGCAGTACTTC,CSGVTGTTTYEQYF
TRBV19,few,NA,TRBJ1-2,TGTGCCAGTAGTATTGACAAAACGAACTATGGCTACACCTTC,CASSIDKTNYGYTF
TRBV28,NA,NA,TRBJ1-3,TGTGCCAGCAGTTTTGATACACAAGGAAACACCATATATTTT,CASSFDTQGNTIYF
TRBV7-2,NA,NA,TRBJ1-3,TGTGCCAGCAGCTCAGGGTACTCTGGAAACACCATATATTTT,CASSSGYSGNTIYF
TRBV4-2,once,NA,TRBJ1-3,TGTGCCAGCAGCCAAGTCATACTATCTGGAAACACCATATATTTT,CASSQVILSGNTIYF